What follows are 14 T cell receptor beta chains derived from one specimen sequenced in a study of control samples from healthy donors and cancer patients. Libraries were prepared by immunoSEQ multiplex PCR; TCRdb keeps only in-frame clonotypes and omits some of them. Among about 92,000 clones, around 80% were seen once, and the ten largest hold about 10%. Sample: blood. The receptors come from a woman aged 55-75 years in good health.

This rearrangement joins TRBV5-1 to TRBJ2-3, with 8 bases fitting TRBD2. The CDR3 is made up of 17 amino acids. Losses at the gene ends were 0 bases for V and 5 bases for J; bases not matched to a gene: 11. Germline V gene data show CDR1 as SGHRS and CDR2 as YFSETQ. CDR3: CASSLEGEVAGLDTQYF. The CDR3 nucleotides read TGCGCCAGCAGCTTGGAGGGTGAGGTAGCGGGGTTAGATACGCAGTATTTT.

This rearrangement joins TRBV6-5 to TRBJ1-1; no clear D gene. V lost 5 bases, J lost 3 bases, and 16 bases lay in between. In germline, CDR1 is MNHEY, CDR2 SVGAGI. This CDR3 has 15 amino acids. CDR3 amino acids: CASSSFQAWHTEAFF. The CDR3 DNA follows: TGTGCCAGCAGTAGTTTTCAGGCATGGCACACTGAAGCTTTCTTT.

The V and J genes are TRBV18 and TRBJ2-1; possible D gene TRBD1, 5 bases. V lost 3 bases and J 8 bases, leaving 20 bases between the germline ends. This CDR3 region has 16 residues. Germline values: CDR1 KGHSH, CDR2 LQKENI. The CDR3 loop reads CASSPPVATVVDEQFF. The CDR3 bases are TGTGCCAGCTCACCCCCGGTCGCGACAGTTGTGGATGAGCAGTTCTTC.

The chain uses TRBV4-1 and TRBJ1-5; no clear D gene. The CDR3 extends over 14 amino acids. Germline CDR1 and CDR2: MGHRA and YSYEKL. Between the trimmed V and J ends, which lost 4 bases and 0 bases, there was a span of 7 bases. CDR3 in DNA: TGCGCCAGCAGCCTTCAGATTAGCAATCAGCCCCAGCATTTT. Translation gives CASSLQISNQPQHF.

The chain couples TRBV28 to TRBJ2-7; 8 bases are a match to TRBD2. The CDR3 is 15 amino acids. V dropped 5 bases and J dropped 4; count of bases not matched to a gene: 10. Germline V lookup: CDR1 MDHEN, CDR2 SYDVKM. The CDR3 DNA reads as TGTGCCAGCAGTGGGACCGGGACTAGTCATTACGAGCAGTACTTC. It codes for CASSGTGTSHYEQYF.

Of note for this clone: The junction differs from germline at one of its ends, possibly a read error. The rearrangement links TRBV5-6 to TRBJ2-3; 9 bases line up with TRBD2. The CDR3 sequence is 18 residues long. Germline V gives CDR1 SGHDT, CDR2 YYEEEE. The CDR3 sequence: CARRRGGGTPLSTDTQYF. The CDR3 DNA follows: TGTGCCCGCAGGCGGGGGGGAGGGACCCCCCTAAGCACAGATACGCAGTATTTT.

The chain is built from TRBV6-5 and TRBJ1-2; tentatively, D is TRBD1 (6 bases). The CDR3 spans 13 residues. Germline-derived CDR1 and CDR2 are MNHEY and SVGAGI. V was cut by 6 bases and J by 9 bases, with 17 bases left in between. CDR3 nucleotides: TGTGCCAGCAGCTCCACCCAGGGGCGGAGCTACACCTTC. Its protein product is CASSSTQGRSYTF.

The rearrangement uses TRBV5-1 and TRBJ1-5; D possibly corresponds to TRBD1 (5 bases). Germline V CDR1 and CDR2: SGHRS, YFSETQ. V lost 4 bases, J lost 3 bases, and 8 bases lay in between. CDR3 length: 13 amino acids. The CDR3 loop is CASSMGDNQPQHF. The CDR3 DNA follows: TGCGCCAGCAGCATGGGGGACAATCAGCCCCAGCATTTT.

This clone was counted a single time. This chain connects TRBV4-3 to TRBJ2-7, with D tentatively TRBD2 (5 bases). Trimming stripped 0 bases from V and 0 bases from J, with 12 bases between. Germline V gene sequence: CDR1 LGHNA, CDR2 YSLEER. The CDR3 extends over 16 amino acids. CDR3 sequence (DNA): TGCGCCAGCAGCCAAGAGCCGGGGATAAGCTCCTACGAGCAGTACTTC. Encoded protein: CASSQEPGISSYEQYF.

CDR3 nucleotides: TGTGCCAGCACTCCGACGGCACGGACTAGCGATAGCAATCAGCCCCAGCATTTT. Its translation: CASTPTARTSDSNQPQHF. The J gene is TRBJ1-5, the V gene TRBV28; D not resolved. This CDR3 region has 18 residues. The V gene lost 7 bases and the J gene lost 0 bases, with 22 bases spanning the gap. Germline V gives CDR1 MDHEN, CDR2 SYDVKM.

CDR3 residues: CSVDTGINSGNTIYF. CDR3 in DNA: TGCAGCGTTGATACAGGGATTAACTCTGGAAACACCATATATTTT. The J gene is TRBJ1-3, the V gene TRBV29-1; D may be TRBD1 (6 bases). The ends were cut back, 3 bases at V and 0 bases at J, with 12 bases in the middle. CDR3 length: 15 residues. CDR1 and CDR2 (germline): SQVTM, ANQGSEA.

The chain joins TRBV24-1 to TRBJ1-1; 7 positions match TRBD1. Germline-derived CDR1 and CDR2 are KGHDR and SFDVKD. The CDR3 runs 14 residues. V gave up 5 bases and J gave up 1 base; unmatched junction bases: 3. The CDR3 DNA sequence: TGTGCCACCAGTGGAGGGACAGCGAACACTGAAGCTTTCTTT. Protein sequence: CATSGGTANTEAFF.

The chain links TRBV13 to TRBJ2-7, with D possibly matching TRBD2 (6 bases). The CDR3 length is 13 residues. Trimming stripped 7 bases from V and 7 bases from J, with 17 bases between. The germline CDR1 and CDR2 sequences are PRHDT and FYEKMQ (reference sequence). CDR3 nucleotides: TGTGCCAGCACCCAAGGCGGGGCAGGGGAGCAGTACTTC. It encodes CASTQGGAGEQYF.

The chain is built from TRBV6-5 and TRBJ1-1; 7 bases agree with TRBD1. Trimming cost V 6 bases and J 0 bases; bases outside gene matches: 4. Germline assignment: CDR1 MNHEY and CDR2 SVGAGI. This CDR3 comprises 14 residues. The CDR3 coding sequence is TGTGCCAGCAGGGCGGACAGGATGAACACTGAAGCTTTCTTT. Encoded protein: CASRADRMNTEAFF.